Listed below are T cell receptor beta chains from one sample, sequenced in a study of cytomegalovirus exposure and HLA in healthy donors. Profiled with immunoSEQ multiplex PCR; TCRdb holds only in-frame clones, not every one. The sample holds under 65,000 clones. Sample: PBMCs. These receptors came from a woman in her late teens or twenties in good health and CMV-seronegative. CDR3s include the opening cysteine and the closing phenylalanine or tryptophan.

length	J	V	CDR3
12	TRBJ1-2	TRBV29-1	CSVRVLGDGYTF
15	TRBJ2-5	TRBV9	CASSVGFSTTGTQYF
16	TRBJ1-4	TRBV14	CASSPLTGTNNEKLFF
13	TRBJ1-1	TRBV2	CASSDRENTEAFF
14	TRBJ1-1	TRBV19	CASRWDRENTEAFF
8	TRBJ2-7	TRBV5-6	CASHLGYF
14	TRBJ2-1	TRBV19	CASSSWTGGNEQFF
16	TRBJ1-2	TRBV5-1	CASSQGTGAANYGYTF
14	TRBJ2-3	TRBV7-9	CASSSPRGAHTQYF
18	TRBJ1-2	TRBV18	CASSPYQFGTGINYGYTF
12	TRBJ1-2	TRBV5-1	CASSLDAYGYTF
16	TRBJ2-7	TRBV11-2	CASSLAWGDYTYEQYF
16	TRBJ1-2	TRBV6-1	CASSEWGRGELYGYTF
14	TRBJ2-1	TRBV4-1	CASSLGGAYNEQFF
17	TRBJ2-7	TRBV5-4	CASSPSLDREKGYEQYF
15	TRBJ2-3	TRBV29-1	CSVDLGRSWGDTQYF
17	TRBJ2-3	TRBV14	CASSQAELLLSTDTQYF
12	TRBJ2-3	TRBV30	CAWSVVAGVQYF
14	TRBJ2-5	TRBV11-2	CASSKRDAGWAQYF
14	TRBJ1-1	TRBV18	CASSPPKGVLEAFF
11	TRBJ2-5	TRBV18	CASSVQKTQYF
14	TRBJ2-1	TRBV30	CAWSVLGLHNEQFF
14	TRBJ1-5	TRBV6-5	CASSLRHYNQPQHF
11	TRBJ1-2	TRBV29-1	CSVGGDYGYTF
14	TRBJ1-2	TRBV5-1	CASSPGQPNYGYTF
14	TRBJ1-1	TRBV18	CASSVSGTNTEAFF
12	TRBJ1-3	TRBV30	CAWSGYRGPIYF
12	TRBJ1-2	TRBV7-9	CASGRGPYGYTF
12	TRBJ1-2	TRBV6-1	CASSVEAYGYTF
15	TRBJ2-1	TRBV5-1	CASTITGVRDNEQFF
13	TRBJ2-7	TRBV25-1	CASRNRETYEQYF
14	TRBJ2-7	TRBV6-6	CASSLRDSDHEQYF
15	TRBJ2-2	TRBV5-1	CASSFGTSGPGELFF
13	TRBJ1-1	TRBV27	CASSFGLNTEAFF
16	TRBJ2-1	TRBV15	CATSRDPGTGANEQFF
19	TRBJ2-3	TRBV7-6	CASSQTTGVRREGSDTQYF
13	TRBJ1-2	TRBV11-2	CASSLTDSYGYTF
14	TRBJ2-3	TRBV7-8	CASSLAGGADTQYF
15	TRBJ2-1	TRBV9	CASSASSGSLYEQFF
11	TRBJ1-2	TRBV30	CALRTLYGYTF
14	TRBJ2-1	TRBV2	CASRPGTSGNEQFF
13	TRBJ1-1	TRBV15	CATSKQENTEAFF
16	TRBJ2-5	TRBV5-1	CASSLAVSTGMETQYF
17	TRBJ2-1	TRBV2	CASSGGTSGRAYNEQFF
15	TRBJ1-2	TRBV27	CASSLEWRGADGYTF
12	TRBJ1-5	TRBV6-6	CASSRQDQPQHF
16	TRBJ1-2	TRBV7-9	CASSLGQGESNYGYTF